This paragraph covers one T cell receptor beta chain sequence. Sequenced by immunoSEQ multiplex PCR; TCRdb stores in-frame clones only, minus some. The sample lists about 320,000 clones; about 85% were seen once. This record belongs to a study of Ad26.COV2.S vaccination and SARS-CoV-2 variants. Study-wide background: Donor was in the COV1001 Ad26.COV2.S trial arm.

V gave up 6 bases and J gave up 5 bases, with 25 bases separating them. The CDR3 is made up of 17 amino acids. Germline CDR1 reads SEHNR; CDR2 reads FQNEAQ (reference sequence). Treatment here: approximately 18 received Ad26.COV2.S at low or high dose, single or two shots; about five received placebo; per-sample allocation not given. Collection of samples fell on day 63 after the first vaccine or placebo injection. This chain connects TRBV7-9 to TRBJ2-5, with a possible D match to TRBD2 (6 bases). This material consisted of peripheral blood, taken in a trial of Ad26.COV2.S vaccine versus placebo. This clonotype was obtained from a person aged 18-65 years who received the Ad26.COV2.S COVID-19 vaccine or a placebo. CDR3 sequence (DNA): TGTGCCAGCAGTTCTTTCGGGGCGGGGCGGTATAGGGAGACCCAGTACTTC. This sequence encodes CASSSFGAGRYRETQYF.